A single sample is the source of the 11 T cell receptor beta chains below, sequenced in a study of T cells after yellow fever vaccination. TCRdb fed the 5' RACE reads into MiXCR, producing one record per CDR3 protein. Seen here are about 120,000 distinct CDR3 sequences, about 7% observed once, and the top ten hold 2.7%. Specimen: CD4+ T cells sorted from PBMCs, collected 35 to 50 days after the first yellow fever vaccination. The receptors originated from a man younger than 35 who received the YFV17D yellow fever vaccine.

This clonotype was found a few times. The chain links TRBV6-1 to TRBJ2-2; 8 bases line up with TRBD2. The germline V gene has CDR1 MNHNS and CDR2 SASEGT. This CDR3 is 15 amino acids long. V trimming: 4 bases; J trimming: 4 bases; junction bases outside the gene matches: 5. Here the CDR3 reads CASSATSVGTGELFF. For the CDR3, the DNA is TGTGCCAGCAGTGCGACTAGCGTCGGCACCGGGGAGCTGTTTTTT.

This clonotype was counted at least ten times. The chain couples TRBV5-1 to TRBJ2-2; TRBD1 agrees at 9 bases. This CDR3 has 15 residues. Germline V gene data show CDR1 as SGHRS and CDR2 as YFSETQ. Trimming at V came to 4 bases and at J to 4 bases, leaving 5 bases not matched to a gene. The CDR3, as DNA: TGCGCCAGCAGCACGGACAGGGGAAGCACCGGGGAGCTGTTTTTT. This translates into CASSTDRGSTGELFF.

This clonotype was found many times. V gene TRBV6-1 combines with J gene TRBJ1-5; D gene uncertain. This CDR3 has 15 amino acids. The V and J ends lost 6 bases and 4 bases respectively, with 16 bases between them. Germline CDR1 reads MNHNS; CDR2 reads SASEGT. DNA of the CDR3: TGTGCCAGCAGGGCCGGGAACTGGGGAAATCAGCCCCAGCATTTT. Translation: CASRAGNWGNQPQHF.

The CDR3 reads CATGGQANTGELFF. CDR3 DNA: TGTGCCACTGGGGGACAGGCGAACACCGGGGAGCTGTTTTTT. The chain links TRBV14 to TRBJ2-2; 8 nucleotides line up with TRBD1. V shed 10 bases and J 0 bases; nucleotides not matched to a gene: 4. The CDR3 length is 14 residues. In germline, CDR1 is SGHDN, CDR2 FVKESK.

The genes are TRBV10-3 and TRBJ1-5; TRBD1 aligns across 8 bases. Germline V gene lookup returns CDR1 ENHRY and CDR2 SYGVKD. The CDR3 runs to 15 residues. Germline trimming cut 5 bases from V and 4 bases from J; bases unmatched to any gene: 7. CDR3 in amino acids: CAISSDRGGNQPQHF. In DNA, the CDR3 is TGTGCCATCAGTAGCGACAGGGGCGGGAATCAGCCCCAGCATTTT.

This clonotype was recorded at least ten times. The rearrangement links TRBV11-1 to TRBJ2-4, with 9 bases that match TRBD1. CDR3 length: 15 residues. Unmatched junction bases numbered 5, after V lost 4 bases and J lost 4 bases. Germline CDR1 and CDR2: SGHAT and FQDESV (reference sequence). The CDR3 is CASSSSQGAKNIQYF. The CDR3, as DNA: TGTGCCAGCAGCTCCTCACAGGGGGCGAAAAACATTCAGTACTTC.

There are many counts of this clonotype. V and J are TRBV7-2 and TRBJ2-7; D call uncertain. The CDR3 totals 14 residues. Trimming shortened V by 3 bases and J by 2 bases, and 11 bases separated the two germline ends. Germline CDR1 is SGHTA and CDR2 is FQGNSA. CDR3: CASSFGFAAYEQYF. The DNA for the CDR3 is TGTGCCAGCAGCTTCGGATTTGCCGCCTACGAGCAGTACTTC.

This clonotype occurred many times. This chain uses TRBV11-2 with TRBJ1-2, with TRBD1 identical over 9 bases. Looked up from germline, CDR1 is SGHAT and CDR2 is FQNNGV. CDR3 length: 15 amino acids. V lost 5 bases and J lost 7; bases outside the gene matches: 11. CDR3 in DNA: TGTGCCAGCAGCGGATTCCGGGACAGGGCGGCTGGCTACACCTTC. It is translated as CASSGFRDRAAGYTF.

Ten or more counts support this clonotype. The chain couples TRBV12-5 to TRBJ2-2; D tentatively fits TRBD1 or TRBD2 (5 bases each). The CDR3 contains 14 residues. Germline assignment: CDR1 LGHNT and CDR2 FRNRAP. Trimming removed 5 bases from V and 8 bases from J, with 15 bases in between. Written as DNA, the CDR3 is TGTGCTAGTGGTCTCCGGGACCGAGGGGGGGAGCTGTTTTTT. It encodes CASGLRDRGGELFF.

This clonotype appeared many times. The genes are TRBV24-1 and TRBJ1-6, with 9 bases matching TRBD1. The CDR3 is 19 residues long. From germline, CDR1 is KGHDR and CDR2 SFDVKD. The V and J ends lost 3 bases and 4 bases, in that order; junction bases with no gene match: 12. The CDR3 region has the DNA TGTGCCACCAGTGATCCCCGGGACAGGGTAGGGGGTTATAATTCACCCCTCCACTTT. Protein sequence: CATSDPRDRVGGYNSPLHF.

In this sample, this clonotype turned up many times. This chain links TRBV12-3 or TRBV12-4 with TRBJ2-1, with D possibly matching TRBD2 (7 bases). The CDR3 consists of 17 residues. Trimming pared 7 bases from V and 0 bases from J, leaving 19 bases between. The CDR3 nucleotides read TGTGCCAGCACCGCTCGTGGGGGGGCTAGCTCCTACAATGAGCAGTTCTTC. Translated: CASTARGGASSYNEQFF.